The TCR beta chain described here comes from a study of shared T cell receptors in the human thymus. Assay: immunoSEQ multiplex PCR; the TCRdb copy retains only in-frame clones and omits some. The sample has hundreds of thousands of clones; 85% to 90% are singletons. With 4 bases clipped from V and 4 bases from J, the junction kept 6 bases outside the gene matches. The CDR3 spans 15 residues. Germline loops: CDR1 MNHEY, CDR2 SVGAGI. The same specimen was also included in a second study, on human thymus T cells. As that study records: Resections obtained during corrective heart surgery supplied the thymus tissue. Unrelated individuals were reported by related research to share highly overlapping thymic repertoires.

Source material: thymocytes. The source of this sequence is a boy in the first two years of life with a congenital heart defect. The rearrangement joins TRBV6-5 to TRBJ2-7; 11 bases align to TRBD2. The CDR3 here is CASSFGLAGVYEQYF. CDR3 in DNA: TGTGCCAGCAGTTTCGGACTAGCGGGCGTGTACGAGCAGTACTTC.